A selection of T cell receptor beta chains follows, all from one sample in a study of cytomegalovirus exposure and HLA in healthy donors. Repertoires were generated with immunoSEQ multiplex PCR, while TCRdb's copy carries only in-frame clones and drops some. This table holds 120,000 or so clones, 70% to 80% found once. The sample comprised PBMCs. Receptors were obtained from a woman between 35 and 50 years old in good health and CMV-seropositive. Both conserved end residues are part of each CDR3. A D gene is named only where the DNA matches it firmly. Some rows have no size entry. The others give once, few or many, or a class for an expanded clone.

D gene | J gene | clone size | V gene | CDR3 protein | CDR3 DNA
TRBD1 | TRBJ2-7 | NA | TRBV6-5 | CASSYSDRVGYEQYF | TGTGCCAGCAGTTACTCCGACAGGGTAGGCTACGAGCAGTACTTC
TRBD1 | TRBJ2-7 | NA | TRBV7-8 | CASSLTGTYEQYF | TGTGCCAGCAGCTTGACAGGGACCTACGAGCAGTACTTC
TRBD2 | TRBJ2-1 | NA | TRBV6-5 | CASSYLAGDYYNEQFF | TGTGCCAGCAGTTATCTAGCGGGAGATTACTACAATGAGCAGTTCTTC
NA | TRBJ1-1 | NA | TRBV4-2 | CASSQGSGRGLNTEAFF | TGTGCCAGCAGCCAAGGGTCAGGTCGGGGTTTGAACACTGAAGCTTTCTTT
TRBD1 | TRBJ1-5 | NA | TRBV7-6 | CASGQGVGQPQHF | TGTGCCTCGGGACAGGGAGTCGGTCAGCCCCAGCATTTT
TRBD1 | TRBJ2-3 | NA | TRBV27 | CASRQGTADTQYF | TGTGCCAGCCGACAGGGGACCGCAGATACGCAGTATTTT
TRBD1 | TRBJ1-1 | NA | TRBV2 | CASRIQGVNTEAFF | TGTGCCAGCAGAATCCAGGGGGTGAACACTGAAGCTTTCTTT
NA | TRBJ2-7 | NA | TRBV15 | CATSRDLQDPYEQYF | TGTGCCACCAGCAGAGACCTACAGGATCCCTACGAGCAGTACTTC
NA | TRBJ1-1 | NA | TRBV6-5 | CASGTWGQNTEAFF | TGTGCCAGCGGTACTTGGGGCCAGAACACTGAAGCTTTCTTT
TRBD1 | TRBJ2-1 | few | TRBV7-9 | CASSPPGTGGFNEQFF | TGTGCCAGCAGCCCCCCCGGGACAGGGGGTTTCAATGAGCAGTTCTTC
TRBD2 | TRBJ2-5 | NA | TRBV5-6 | CASSLDGLAGQETQYF | TGTGCCAGCAGCTTGGACGGGCTAGCGGGGCAAGAGACCCAGTACTTC
TRBD2 | TRBJ2-3 | NA | TRBV29-1 | CSVARGVGTDTQYF | TGCAGCGTAGCACGGGGGGTGGGCACAGATACGCAGTATTTT
TRBD1 | TRBJ1-2 | once | TRBV18 | CASSPDREYGYTF | TGTGCCAGCTCACCCGACAGGGAATATGGCTACACCTTC
TRBD1 | TRBJ1-5 | NA | TRBV4-2 | CASSQADREGQPQHF | TGTGCCAGCAGCCAAGCGGACAGGGAGGGTCAGCCCCAGCATTTT
TRBD1 | TRBJ1-1 | NA | TRBV27 | CASSGTGGTEAFF | TGTGCCAGCTCTGGGACAGGGGGCACTGAAGCTTTCTTT
NA | TRBJ2-7 | NA | TRBV7-9 | CASSLDRVGTYEQYF | TGTGCCAGCAGCTTAGACAGGGTGGGGACCTACGAGCAGTACTTC
TRBD2 | TRBJ2-1 | NA | TRBV7-2 | CASSFLRLAGGINEQFF | TGTGCCAGCAGCTTCCTAAGACTAGCGGGAGGGATAAATGAGCAGTTCTTC
NA | TRBJ1-2 | NA | TRBV20-1 | CSAGGGGSYTF | TGCAGTGCTGGGGGGGGCGGAAGCTACACCTTC
NA | TRBJ1-6 | NA | TRBV30 | CAWSVWGGYSSYNSPLHF | TGTGCCTGGAGTGTTTGGGGGGGCTATAGCTCCTATAATTCACCCCTCCACTTT
NA | TRBJ1-1 | few | TRBV7-2 | CASSSLGRGGRTEAFF | TGTGCCAGCAGCTCTCTTGGGAGGGGAGGTAGGACTGAAGCTTTCTTT
TRBD1 | TRBJ1-1 | NA | TRBV5-6 | CASSSGTGFGTEAFF | TGTGCCAGCAGCTCCGGGACAGGGTTTGGCACTGAAGCTTTCTTT
TRBD1 | TRBJ1-4 | NA | TRBV2 | CASSGDRGSNEKLFF | TGTGCCAGCAGTGGAGACAGGGGGAGTAATGAAAAACTGTTTTTT
TRBD1 | TRBJ1-1 | NA | TRBV5-1 | CASSPIGQGITEAFF | TGCGCCAGCAGTCCCATTGGACAGGGGATTACTGAAGCTTTCTTT
TRBD1 | TRBJ2-5 | NA | TRBV4-1 | CASSPPGTGGETQYF | TGCGCCAGCAGTCCTCCCGGGACAGGGGGCGAGACCCAGTACTTC
NA | TRBJ2-7 | NA | TRBV10-3 | CAISESGAGPGDEQYF | TGTGCCATCAGTGAGTCGGGGGCAGGGCCGGGCGACGAGCAGTACTTC
TRBD2 | TRBJ2-1 | NA | TRBV7-8 | CASKGGGGYNEQFF | TGTGCCAGCAAGGGCGGGGGGGGATACAATGAGCAGTTCTTC
TRBD2 | TRBJ2-6 | NA | TRBV5-1 | CASSLARLAGVGANVLTF | TGCGCCAGCAGCTTGGCCAGGCTAGCGGGAGTTGGGGCCAACGTCCTGACTTTC
NA | TRBJ1-4 | NA | TRBV18 | CASSPLVQGPGEKLFF | TGTGCCAGCTCACCACTAGTGCAGGGGCCAGGGGAAAAACTGTTTTTT
NA | TRBJ1-4 | NA | TRBV30 | CAWSEGQTEKLFF | TGTGCCTGGAGTGAGGGGCAGACGGAAAAACTGTTTTTT
NA | TRBJ2-3 | NA | TRBV7-9 | CASSRRQSSTDTQYF | TGTGCCAGCAGCCGCCGACAGTCTAGCACAGATACGCAGTATTTT
NA | TRBJ1-4 | NA | TRBV18 | CASSLDQAGEKLFF | TGTGCCAGCTCCCTTGACCAGGCGGGTGAAAAACTGTTTTTT
NA | TRBJ2-7 | NA | TRBV11-2 | CASSLELARGEQYF | TGTGCCAGCAGCTTAGAACTAGCCAGAGGCGAGCAGTACTTC
TRBD1 | TRBJ1-4 | few | TRBV15 | CATSREGQLREKLFF | TGTGCCACCAGCAGAGAGGGACAGCTAAGGGAAAAACTGTTTTTT
TRBD1 | TRBJ1-2 | NA | TRBV18 | CASRREGAGYTF | TGTGCCAGCCGACGGGAGGGGGCTGGCTACACCTTC
NA | TRBJ1-3 | NA | TRBV6-6 | CASTARDSGNTIYF | TGTGCCAGCACCGCCCGGGACTCTGGAAACACCATATATTTT
NA | TRBJ1-1 | few | TRBV10-1 | CASSAGATEAFF | TGCGCCAGCAGTGCTGGGGCGACTGAAGCTTTCTTT
TRBD1 | TRBJ2-7 | NA | TRBV4-3 | CASSPDRGPYEQYF | TGCGCCAGCAGCCCGGACAGGGGGCCCTACGAGCAGTACTTC